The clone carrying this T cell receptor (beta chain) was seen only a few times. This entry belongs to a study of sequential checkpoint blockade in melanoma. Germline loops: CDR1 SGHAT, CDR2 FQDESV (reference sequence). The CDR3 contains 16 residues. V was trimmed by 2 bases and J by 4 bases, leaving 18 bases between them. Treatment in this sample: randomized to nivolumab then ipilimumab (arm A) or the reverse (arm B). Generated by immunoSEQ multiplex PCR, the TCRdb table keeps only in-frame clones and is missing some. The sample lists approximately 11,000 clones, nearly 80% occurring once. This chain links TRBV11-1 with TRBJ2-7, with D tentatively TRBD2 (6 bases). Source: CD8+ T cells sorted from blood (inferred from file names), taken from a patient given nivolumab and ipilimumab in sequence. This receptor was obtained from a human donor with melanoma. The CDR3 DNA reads TGTGCCAGCAGCTTATCGGGGGACCACGTCACTTACGAGCAGTACTTC. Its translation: CASSLSGDHVTYEQYF.